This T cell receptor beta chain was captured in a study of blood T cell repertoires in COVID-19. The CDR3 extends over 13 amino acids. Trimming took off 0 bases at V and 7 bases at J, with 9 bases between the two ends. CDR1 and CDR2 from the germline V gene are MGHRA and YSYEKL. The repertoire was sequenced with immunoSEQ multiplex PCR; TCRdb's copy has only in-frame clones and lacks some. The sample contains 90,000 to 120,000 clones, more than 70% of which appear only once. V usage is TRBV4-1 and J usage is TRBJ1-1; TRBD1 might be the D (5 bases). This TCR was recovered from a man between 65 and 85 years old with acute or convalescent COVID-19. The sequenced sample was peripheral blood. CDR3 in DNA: TGCGCCAGCAGCCAAGAGGCAGGGATTGAAGCTTTCTTT. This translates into CASSQEAGIEAFF.